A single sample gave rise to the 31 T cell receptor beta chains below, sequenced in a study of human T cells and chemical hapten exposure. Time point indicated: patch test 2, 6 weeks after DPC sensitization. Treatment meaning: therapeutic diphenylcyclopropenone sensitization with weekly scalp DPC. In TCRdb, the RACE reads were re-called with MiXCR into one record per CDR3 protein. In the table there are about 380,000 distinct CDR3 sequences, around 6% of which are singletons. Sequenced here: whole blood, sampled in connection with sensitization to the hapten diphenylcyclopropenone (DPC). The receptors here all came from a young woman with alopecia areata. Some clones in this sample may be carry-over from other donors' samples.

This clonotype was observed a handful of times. The CDR3 here is CSASLGTSGGTDTQYF. CDR3 coding DNA: TGCAGTGCTAGTTTGGGAACTAGCGGGGGCACAGATACGCAGTATTTT. V is TRBV20-1 and J is TRBJ2-3; 10 positions match TRBD2. Unmatched junction bases numbered 7, after V lost 3 bases and J lost 1 base. The V gene's germline CDR1 is DFQATT and CDR2 SNEGSKA (reference sequence). CDR3 size: 16 residues.

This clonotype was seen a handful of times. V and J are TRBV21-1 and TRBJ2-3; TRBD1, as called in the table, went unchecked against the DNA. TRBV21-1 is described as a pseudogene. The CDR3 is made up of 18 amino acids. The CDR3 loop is CASPLEQIGTKGPDTQYF. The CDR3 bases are TGTGCCAGCCCCTTGGAACAGATAGGGACAAAGGGGCCAGATACGCAGTATTTT.

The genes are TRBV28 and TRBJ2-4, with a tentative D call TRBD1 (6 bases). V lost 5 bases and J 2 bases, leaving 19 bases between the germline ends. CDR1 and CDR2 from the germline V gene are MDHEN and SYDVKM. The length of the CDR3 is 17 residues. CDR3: CASSKWTAGMPKNIQYF. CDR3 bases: TGTGCCAGCAGTAAATGGACAGCCGGGATGCCCAAAAACATTCAGTACTTC.

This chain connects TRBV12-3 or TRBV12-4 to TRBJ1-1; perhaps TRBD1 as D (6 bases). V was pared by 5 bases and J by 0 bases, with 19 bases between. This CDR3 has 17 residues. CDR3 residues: CASSGRQEKIMNTEAFF. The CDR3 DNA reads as TGTGCCAGCAGTGGCCGACAGGAGAAGATCATGAACACTGAAGCTTTCTTT.

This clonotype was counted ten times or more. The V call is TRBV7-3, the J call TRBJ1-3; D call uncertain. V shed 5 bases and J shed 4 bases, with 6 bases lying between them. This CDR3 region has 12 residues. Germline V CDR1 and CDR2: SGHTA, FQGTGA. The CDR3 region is CASSIDGNTIYF. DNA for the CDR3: TGTGCCAGCAGCATAGACGGAAACACCATATATTTT.

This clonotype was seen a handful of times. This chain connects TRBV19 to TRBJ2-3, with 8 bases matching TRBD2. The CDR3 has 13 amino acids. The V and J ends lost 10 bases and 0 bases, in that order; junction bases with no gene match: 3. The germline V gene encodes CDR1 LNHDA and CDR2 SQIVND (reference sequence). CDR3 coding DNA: TGTGCCACTAAGCGGGGGAGCACAGATACGCAGTATTTT. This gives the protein CATKRGSTDTQYF.

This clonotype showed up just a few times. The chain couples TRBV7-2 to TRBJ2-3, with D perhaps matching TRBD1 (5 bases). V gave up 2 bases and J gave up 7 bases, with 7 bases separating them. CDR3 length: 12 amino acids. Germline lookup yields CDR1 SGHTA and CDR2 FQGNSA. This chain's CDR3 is CASSLRGNTQYF. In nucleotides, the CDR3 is TGTGCCAGCAGCTTAAGGGGAAATACGCAGTATTTT.

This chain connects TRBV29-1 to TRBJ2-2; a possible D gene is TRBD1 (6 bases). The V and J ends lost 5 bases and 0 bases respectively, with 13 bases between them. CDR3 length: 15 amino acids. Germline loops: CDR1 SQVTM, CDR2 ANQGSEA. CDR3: CSVRGGPTNTGELFF. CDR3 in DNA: TGCAGCGTTCGTGGGGGCCCGACGAACACCGGGGAGCTGTTTTTT.

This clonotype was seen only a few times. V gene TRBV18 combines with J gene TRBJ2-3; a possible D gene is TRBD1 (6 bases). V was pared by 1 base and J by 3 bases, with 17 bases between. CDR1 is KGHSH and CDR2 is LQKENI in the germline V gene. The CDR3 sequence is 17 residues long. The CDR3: CASSPQKGVGRTDTQYF. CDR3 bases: TGTGCCAGCTCACCACAGAAGGGGGTAGGGCGGACAGATACGCAGTATTTT.

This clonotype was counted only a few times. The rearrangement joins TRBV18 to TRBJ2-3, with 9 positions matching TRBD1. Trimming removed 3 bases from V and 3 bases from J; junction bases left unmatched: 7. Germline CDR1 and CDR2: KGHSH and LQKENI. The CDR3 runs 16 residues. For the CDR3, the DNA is TGTGCCAGCTCACCCACACAGGGGGCGGGGACAGATACGCAGTATTTT. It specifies CASSPTQGAGTDTQYF.

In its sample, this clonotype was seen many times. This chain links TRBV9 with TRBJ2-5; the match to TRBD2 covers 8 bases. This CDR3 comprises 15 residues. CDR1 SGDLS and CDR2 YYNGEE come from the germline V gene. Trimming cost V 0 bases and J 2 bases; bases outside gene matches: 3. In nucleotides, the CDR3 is TGTGCCAGCAGCGTAGGTAGCGGGGAACAAGAGACCCAGTACTTC. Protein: CASSVGSGEQETQYF.

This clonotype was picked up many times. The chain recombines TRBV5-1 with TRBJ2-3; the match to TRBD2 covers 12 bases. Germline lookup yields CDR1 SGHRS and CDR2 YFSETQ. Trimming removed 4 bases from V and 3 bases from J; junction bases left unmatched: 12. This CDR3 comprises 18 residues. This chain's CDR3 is CASSLSSGGAMGTDTQYF. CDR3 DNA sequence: TGCGCCAGCAGCCTCTCTAGCGGGGGGGCCATGGGAACAGATACGCAGTATTTT.

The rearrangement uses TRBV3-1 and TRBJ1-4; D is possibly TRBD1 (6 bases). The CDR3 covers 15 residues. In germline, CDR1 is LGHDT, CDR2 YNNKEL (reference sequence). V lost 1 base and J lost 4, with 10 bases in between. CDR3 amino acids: CASSQVNRVNEKLFF. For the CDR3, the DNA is TGTGCCAGCAGCCAAGTAAACAGGGTTAATGAAAAACTGTTTTTT.

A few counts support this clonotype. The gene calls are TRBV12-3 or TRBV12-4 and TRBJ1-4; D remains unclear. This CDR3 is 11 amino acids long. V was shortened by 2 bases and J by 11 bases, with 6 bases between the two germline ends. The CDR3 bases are TGTGCCAGCAGTTTACAGAGGAAACTGTTTTTT. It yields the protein CASSLQRKLFF.

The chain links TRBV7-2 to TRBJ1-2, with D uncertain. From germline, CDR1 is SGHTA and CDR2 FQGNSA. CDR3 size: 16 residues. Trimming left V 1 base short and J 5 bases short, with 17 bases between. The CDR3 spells CASSLGLGSGRYGYTF. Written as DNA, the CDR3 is TGTGCCAGCAGCTTAGGTCTGGGGTCCGGGAGATATGGCTACACCTTC.

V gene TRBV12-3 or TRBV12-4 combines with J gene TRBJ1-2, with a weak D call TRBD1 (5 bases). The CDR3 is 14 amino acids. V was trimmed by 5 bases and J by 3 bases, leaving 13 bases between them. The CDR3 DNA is TGTGCCAGCAGTCCGGGGACTGAAGACTATGGCTACACCTTC. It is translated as CASSPGTEDYGYTF.

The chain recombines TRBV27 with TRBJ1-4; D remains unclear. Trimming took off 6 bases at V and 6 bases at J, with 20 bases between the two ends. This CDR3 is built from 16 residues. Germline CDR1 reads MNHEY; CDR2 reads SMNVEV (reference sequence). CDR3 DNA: TGTGCCAGCAGCCCCATTACCTTAGGACGGGATGAAAAACTGTTTTTT. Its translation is CASSPITLGRDEKLFF.

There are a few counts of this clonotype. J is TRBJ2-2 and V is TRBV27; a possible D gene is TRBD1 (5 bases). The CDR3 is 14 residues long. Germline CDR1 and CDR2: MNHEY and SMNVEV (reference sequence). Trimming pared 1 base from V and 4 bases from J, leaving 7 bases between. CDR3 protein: CASSLFTGTGELFF. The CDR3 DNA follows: TGTGCCAGCAGTTTATTTACAGGCACCGGGGAGCTGTTTTTT.

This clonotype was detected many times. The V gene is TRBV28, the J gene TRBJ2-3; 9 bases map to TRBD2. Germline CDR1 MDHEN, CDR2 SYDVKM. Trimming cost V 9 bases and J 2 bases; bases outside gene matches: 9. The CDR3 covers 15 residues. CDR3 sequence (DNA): TGTGCCAGTAATGCCGGGACTAGCAACACAGATACGCAGTATTTT. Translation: CASNAGTSNTDTQYF. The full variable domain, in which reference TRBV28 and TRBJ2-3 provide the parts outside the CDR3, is DVKVTQSSRYLVKRTGEKVFLECVQDMDHENMFWYRQDPGLGLRLIYFSYDVKMKEKGDIPEGYSVSREKKERFSLILESASTNQTSMYLCASNAGTSNTDTQYFGPGTRLTVL.

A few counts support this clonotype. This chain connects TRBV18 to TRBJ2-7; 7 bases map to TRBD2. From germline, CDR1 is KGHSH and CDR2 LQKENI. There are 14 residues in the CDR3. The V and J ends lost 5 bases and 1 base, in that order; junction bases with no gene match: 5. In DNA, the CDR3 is TGTGCCAGCTCAGGCGGGGAGGGTTCCTACGAGCAGTACTTC. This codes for CASSGGEGSYEQYF. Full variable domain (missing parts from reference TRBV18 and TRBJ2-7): NAGVMQNPRHLVRRRGQEARLRCSPMKGHSHVYWYRQLPEEGLKFMVYLQKENIIDESGMPKERFSAEFPKEGPSILRIQQVVRGDSAAYFCASSGGEGSYEQYFGPGTRLTVT.

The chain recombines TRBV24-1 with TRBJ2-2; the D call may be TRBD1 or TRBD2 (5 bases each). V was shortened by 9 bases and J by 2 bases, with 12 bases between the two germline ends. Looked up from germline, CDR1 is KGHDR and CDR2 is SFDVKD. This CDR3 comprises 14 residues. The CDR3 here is CATGDLLNTGELFF. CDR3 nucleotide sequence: TGTGCCACCGGGGACCTACTTAACACCGGGGAGCTGTTTTTT.

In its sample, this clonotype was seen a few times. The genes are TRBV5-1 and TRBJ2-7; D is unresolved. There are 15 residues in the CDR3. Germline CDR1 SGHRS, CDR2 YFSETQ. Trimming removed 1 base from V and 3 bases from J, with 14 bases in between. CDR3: CASSLLPDTRYEQYF. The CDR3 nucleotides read TGCGCCAGCAGCTTGCTTCCAGACACACGCTACGAGCAGTACTTC. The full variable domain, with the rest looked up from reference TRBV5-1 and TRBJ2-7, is KAGVTQTPRYLIKTRGQQVTLSCSPISGHRSVSWYQQTPGQGLQFLFEYFSETQRNKGNFPGRFSGRQFSNSRSEMNVSTLELGDSALYLCASSLLPDTRYEQYFGPGTRLTVT.

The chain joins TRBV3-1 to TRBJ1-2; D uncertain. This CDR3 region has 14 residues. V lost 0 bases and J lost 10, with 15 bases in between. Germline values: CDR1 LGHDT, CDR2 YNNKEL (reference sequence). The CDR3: CASSQEGRFGVYTF. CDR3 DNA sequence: TGTGCCAGCAGCCAAGAAGGCAGGTTCGGAGTCTACACCTTC.

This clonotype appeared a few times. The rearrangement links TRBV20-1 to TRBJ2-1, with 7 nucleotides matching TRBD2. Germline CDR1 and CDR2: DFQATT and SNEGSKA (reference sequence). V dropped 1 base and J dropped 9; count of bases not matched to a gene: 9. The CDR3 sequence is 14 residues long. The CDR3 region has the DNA TGCAGTGCTAGAGTATTTCGCGGGGGAGGTGAGCAGTTCTTC. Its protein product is CSARVFRGGGEQFF.

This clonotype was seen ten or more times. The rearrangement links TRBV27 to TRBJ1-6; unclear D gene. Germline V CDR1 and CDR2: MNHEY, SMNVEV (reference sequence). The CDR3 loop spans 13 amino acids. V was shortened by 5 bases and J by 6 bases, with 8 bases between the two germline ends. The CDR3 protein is CASSPLPNSPLHF. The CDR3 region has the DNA TGTGCCAGCAGTCCCCTCCCTAATTCACCCCTCCACTTT.

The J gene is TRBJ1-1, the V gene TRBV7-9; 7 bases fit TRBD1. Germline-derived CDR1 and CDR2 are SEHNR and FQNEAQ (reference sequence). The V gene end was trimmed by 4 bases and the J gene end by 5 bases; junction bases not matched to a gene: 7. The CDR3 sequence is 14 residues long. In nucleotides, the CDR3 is TGTGCCAGCAGCTGGGGACAGTCCCTGACTGAAGCTTTCTTT. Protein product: CASSWGQSLTEAFF.

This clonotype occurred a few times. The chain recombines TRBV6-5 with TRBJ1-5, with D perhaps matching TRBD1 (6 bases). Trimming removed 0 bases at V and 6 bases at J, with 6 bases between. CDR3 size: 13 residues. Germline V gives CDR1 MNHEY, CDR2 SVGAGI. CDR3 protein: CASSYSTGQPQHF. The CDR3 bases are TGTGCCAGCAGTTACTCGACAGGTCAGCCCCAGCATTTT.

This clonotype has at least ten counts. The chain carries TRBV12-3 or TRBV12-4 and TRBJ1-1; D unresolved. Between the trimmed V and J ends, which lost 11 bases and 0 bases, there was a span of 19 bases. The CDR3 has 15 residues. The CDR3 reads CAPEGSKIMNTEAFF. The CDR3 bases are TGTGCCCCCGAAGGAAGCAAGATTATGAACACTGAAGCTTTCTTT.

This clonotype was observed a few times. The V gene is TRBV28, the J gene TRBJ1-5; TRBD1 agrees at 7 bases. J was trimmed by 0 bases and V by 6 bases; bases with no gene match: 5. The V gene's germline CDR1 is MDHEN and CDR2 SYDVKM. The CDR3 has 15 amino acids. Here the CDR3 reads CASRPGTDSNQPQHF. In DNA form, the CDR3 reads TGTGCCAGCAGGCCTGGGACAGATAGCAATCAGCCCCAGCATTTT.

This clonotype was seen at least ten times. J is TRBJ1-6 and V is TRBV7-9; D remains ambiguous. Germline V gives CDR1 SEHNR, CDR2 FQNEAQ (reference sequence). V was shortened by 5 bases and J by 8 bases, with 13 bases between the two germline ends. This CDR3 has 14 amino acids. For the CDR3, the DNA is TGTGCCAGCAGCCCCACAGAAATCCATTCACCCCTCCACTTT. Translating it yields CASSPTEIHSPLHF.

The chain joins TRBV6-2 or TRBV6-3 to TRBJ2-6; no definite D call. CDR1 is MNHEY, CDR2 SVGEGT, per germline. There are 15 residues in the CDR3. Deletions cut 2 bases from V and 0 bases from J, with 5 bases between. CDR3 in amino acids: CASSYGDSGANVLTF. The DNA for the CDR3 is TGTGCCAGCAGTTACGGGGACTCTGGGGCCAACGTCCTGACTTTC.